A selection of T cell receptor beta chains follows, all from one sample in a study of shared clonotypes between healthy human individuals. Clones were read by immunoSEQ multiplex PCR, and TCRdb kept only the in-frame ones, dropping some. The sample lists around 600,000 clones, 85% to 95% seen once, with over 0.09% in the top ten. The sequencing sample was made of naive CD8+ T cells sorted from blood. All receptors derive from a woman aged 25 to 39 in good health. Each CDR3 is given with its conserved first and last residue. A D gene is named only where the DNA matches it firmly. Clone size, where shown, is once, few, many, or a class for clones that have expanded.

TRBV10-1,-,-,TRBJ1-1,TGCGCCAGCAGTGCTGGGGGCGCGTGGACTGAAGCTTTCTTT,CASSAGGAWTEAFF
TRBV4-1,-,-,TRBJ1-5,TGCGCCACCGGACCATTTCAGCCCCAGCATTTT,CATGPFQPQHF
TRBV29-1,-,-,TRBJ2-2,TGCAGCGTTGAAGATCCAGTCGGGACCACGAACACCGGGGAGCTGTTTTTT,CSVEDPVGTTNTGELFF
TRBV27,-,-,TRBJ2-7,TGTGCCAGCAGCACGCTGGGAGCATTACCCTACGAGCAGTACTTC,CASSTLGALPYEQYF
TRBV19,-,TRBD2,TRBJ2-2,TGTGCCAGTAGCGGACTAGCGGGAAACACCGGGGAGCTGTTTTTT,CASSGLAGNTGELFF
TRBV5-5,-,-,TRBJ2-7,TGTGCCAGCAGCTTCGCCCCAGGCCAATACGAGCAGTACTTC,CASSFAPGQYEQYF
TRBV28,-,TRBD1,TRBJ2-7,TGTGCCAGCAGTTTCCCCACGACAGGGTTCTCCTACGAGCAGTACTTC,CASSFPTTGFSYEQYF
TRBV29-1,once,TRBD1,TRBJ1-1,TGCAGCGTTTTTCAGGGGGCGCTTATAGGGGAAGCTTTCTTT,CSVFQGALIGEAFF
TRBV28,-,-,TRBJ2-7,TGTGCCAGCAGGCGGGGACAGTTGCTATCCTACGAGCAGTACTTC,CASRRGQLLSYEQYF
TRBV28,-,-,TRBJ2-7,TGTGCCAGCAGTTTATTGGTCCGGGGGCAGGTCGAGCAGTACTTC,CASSLLVRGQVEQYF
TRBV4-1,-,-,TRBJ1-4,TGCGCCAGCAGCCAAGAAGGGCAGGGTACCATCGGGAGTGAAAAACTGTTTTTT,CASSQEGQGTIGSEKLFF
TRBV27,-,TRBD2,TRBJ2-1,TGTGCCAGCGGGCAAGCGGGAGCGGTTGGAGGGAATGAGCAGTTCTTC,CASGQAGAVGGNEQFF
TRBV5-4,-,-,TRBJ2-7,TGTGCCAGCAGCTTGTGGGGGGGCAGGCCTACCTACGAGCAGTACTTC,CASSLWGGRPTYEQYF
TRBV19,-,TRBD1,TRBJ2-3,TGTGCCAGTACCGAGGGGACAGGAGAGTATTTT,CASTEGTGEYF
TRBV9,-,-,TRBJ2-7,TGTGCCAGCAGCCAGTATGGGGACGCGGGCTACGAGCAGTACTTC,CASSQYGDAGYEQYF
TRBV27,-,TRBD1,TRBJ1-2,TGTGCCAGCAGTTCCCCCGGACAGGGCATCTATGGCTACACCTTC,CASSSPGQGIYGYTF
TRBV27,-,TRBD1,TRBJ1-5,TGTGCCAGCAGCGACAGGGGGGGACAGCCCCAGCATTTT,CASSDRGGQPQHF
TRBV6-1,once,-,TRBJ2-5,TGTGCCAGCAGTGAAGCGCTTCTTGCCTTTATAGGAGGGCCATGGCAAGAGACCCAGTACTTC,CASSEALLAFIGGPWQETQYF
TRBV6-1,-,-,TRBJ2-7,TGTGCCAGCAGACGAACGGGACCGAGCTACGAGCAGTACTTC,CASRRTGPSYEQYF
TRBV27,-,-,TRBJ2-3,TGTGCCAGCAGTTTCGGGCAGGGGCCCCCGGATACGCAGTATTTT,CASSFGQGPPDTQYF
TRBV30,-,TRBD1,TRBJ2-3,TGTGCCTGGGAACAGGACAGGGGAGGTCCAGATACGCAGTATTTT,CAWEQDRGGPDTQYF
TRBV28,-,-,TRBJ1-5,TGTGCCAGCAGCTGGGTCAGGGGCTATAGCAATCAGCCCCAGCATTTT,CASSWVRGYSNQPQHF
TRBV28,once,-,TRBJ1-2,TGTGCCAGCAGTTTAACCGACAGGATATATGGCTACACCTTC,CASSLTDRIYGYTF
TRBV6-1,-,-,TRBJ2-7,TGTGCCAGCACCGAGGGGGGTTGGGCCTACGAGCAGTACTTC,CASTEGGWAYEQYF
TRBV29-1,-,TRBD1,TRBJ2-2,TGCAGCGTTGAAGCGGTGGTCAGGGGGTCTGGGGAGCTGTTTTTT,CSVEAVVRGSGELFF